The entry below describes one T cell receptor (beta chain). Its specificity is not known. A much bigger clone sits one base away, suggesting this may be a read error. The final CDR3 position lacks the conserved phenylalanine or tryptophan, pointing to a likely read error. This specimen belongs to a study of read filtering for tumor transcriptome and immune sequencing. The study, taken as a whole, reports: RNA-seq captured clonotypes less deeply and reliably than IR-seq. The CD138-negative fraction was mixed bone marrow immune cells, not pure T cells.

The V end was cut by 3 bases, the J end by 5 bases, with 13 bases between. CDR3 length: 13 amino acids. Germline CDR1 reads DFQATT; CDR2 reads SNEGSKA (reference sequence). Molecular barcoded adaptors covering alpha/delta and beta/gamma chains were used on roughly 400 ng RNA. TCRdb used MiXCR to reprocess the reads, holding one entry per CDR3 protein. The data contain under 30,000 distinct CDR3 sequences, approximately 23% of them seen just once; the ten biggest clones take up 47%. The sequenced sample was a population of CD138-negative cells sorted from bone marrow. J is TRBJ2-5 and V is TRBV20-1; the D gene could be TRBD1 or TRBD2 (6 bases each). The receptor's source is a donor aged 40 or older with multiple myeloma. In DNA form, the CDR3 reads TGCAGTGCTAGTGGGGGGCGAGGTGAGACCCAGTACCTC. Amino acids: CSASGGRGETQYL.